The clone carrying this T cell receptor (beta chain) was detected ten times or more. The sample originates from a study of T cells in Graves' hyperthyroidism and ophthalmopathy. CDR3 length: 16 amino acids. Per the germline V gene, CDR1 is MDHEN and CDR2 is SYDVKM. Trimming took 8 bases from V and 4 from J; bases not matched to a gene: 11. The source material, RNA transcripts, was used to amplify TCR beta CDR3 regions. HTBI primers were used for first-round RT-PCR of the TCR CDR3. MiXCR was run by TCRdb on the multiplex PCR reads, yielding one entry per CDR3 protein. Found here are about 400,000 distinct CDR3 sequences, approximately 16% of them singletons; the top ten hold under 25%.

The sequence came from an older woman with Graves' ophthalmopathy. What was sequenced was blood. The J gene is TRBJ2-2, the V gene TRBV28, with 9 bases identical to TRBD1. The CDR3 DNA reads TGTGCCAGCGTTTCGGCCAGGGACAGGGTCACCGGGGAGCTGTTTTTT. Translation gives CASVSARDRVTGELFF. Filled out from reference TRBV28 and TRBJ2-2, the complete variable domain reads DVKVTQSSRYLVKRTGEKVFLECVQDMDHENMFWYRQDPGLGLRLIYFSYDVKMKEKGDIPEGYSVSREKKERFSLILESASTNQTSMYLCASVSARDRVTGELFFGEGSRLTVL.